In this sample, the clone carrying this T cell receptor beta chain turned up a few times. Its antigen is undetermined. This sample was taken from a study of T cell responses to AZD1222 COVID-19 vaccine. The repertoire was sequenced with immunoSEQ multiplex PCR; TCRdb's copy has only in-frame clones and lacks some. The sample records 180,000 or so clones, approximately 90% being singletons. V lost 3 bases to trimming and J lost 5 bases; unmatched junction nucleotides: 8. This CDR3 region has 16 residues. Looked up from germline, CDR1 is SGDLS and CDR2 is YYNGEE. Recipients boosted at about 4 weeks or about 12 weeks are pooled. General study results and limits: Donors skewed white British and female; clonal diversity was possibly underestimated.

J is TRBJ2-2 and V is TRBV9; 9 bases are shared with TRBD2. Sequenced here: peripheral blood, sampled 28 days after the second AZD1222 dose. This TCR derives from an adult who received the AZD1222 COVID-19 vaccine. CDR3 residues: CASSEGAGGETGELFF. CDR3 nucleotides: TGTGCCAGCAGCGAAGGGGCGGGAGGGGAAACCGGGGAGCTGTTTTTT.